Presented here are 26 T cell receptor beta chains from one specimen sequenced in a study of blood T cell repertoires in COVID-19. TCRdb's table, derived via immunoSEQ multiplex PCR, lists solely in-frame clones and lacks some. The table lists about 270,000 clones, roughly nine tenths of them singletons. The sequencing sample was made of PBMCs or T cells enriched from blood (not recorded which). These receptors were taken from a woman aged 45-60 years who had recovered from COVID-19.

The chain links TRBV27 to TRBJ2-7, with TRBD2 identical over 10 bases. The CDR3 is 15 amino acids. Germline V lookup: CDR1 MNHEY, CDR2 SMNVEV (reference sequence). V lost 6 bases and J lost 2; bases outside the gene matches: 7. CDR3 protein: CASRKKREGAYEQYF. Here the CDR3 DNA reads TGTGCCAGCAGAAAGAAGCGGGAGGGAGCCTACGAGCAGTACTTC.

The J gene is TRBJ1-4, the V gene TRBV3-1 (or the pseudogene TRBV3-2); no clear D gene. Trimming took 0 bases from V and 0 from J, leaving 5 bases between them. The CDR3 consists of 15 residues. Germline CDR1 is LGHDT and CDR2 is YNNKEL (reference sequence). Here the CDR3 DNA reads TGTGCCAGCAGCCAAGATTTCGCAACTAATGAAAAACTGTTTTTT. It codes for CASSQDFATNEKLFF.

This chain joins TRBV28 and TRBJ2-7, with D possibly TRBD2 on 5 matching bases. Germline V gene lookup returns CDR1 MDHEN and CDR2 SYDVKM. V gave up 8 bases and J gave up 0 bases, with 14 bases separating them. The CDR3 runs 14 residues. The CDR3 reads CASSKNSVSYEQYF. CDR3 coding DNA: TGTGCCAGCTCCAAAAATAGCGTCTCCTACGAGCAGTACTTC.

The chain joins TRBV6-5 to TRBJ1-1; possible D gene TRBD1, 6 bases. Trimming took 5 bases from V and 1 from J, leaving 14 bases between them. The CDR3 extends over 15 amino acids. CDR1 is MNHEY, CDR2 SVGAGI, per germline. Here the CDR3 reads CASSSGGGWNTEAFF. CDR3 bases: TGTGCCAGCAGTAGTGGTGGGGGCTGGAACACTGAAGCTTTCTTT.

This rearrangement joins TRBV28 to TRBJ2-3; 9 bases are a match to TRBD2. The CDR3 consists of 18 residues. Looked up from germline, CDR1 is MDHEN and CDR2 is SYDVKM. Trimming cost V 5 bases and J 4 bases; bases outside gene matches: 16. Here the CDR3 reads CASSPLIGGSGSSDTQYF. DNA for the CDR3: TGTGCCAGCAGTCCCTTGATTGGGGGTAGCGGGAGTTCAGATACGCAGTATTTT.

The chain has TRBV7-2 and TRBJ1-3; tentative D call: TRBD1 (5 bases). The CDR3 covers 16 residues. V was clipped by 1 base and J by 0 bases, with 10 bases between them. CDR1 and CDR2 from the germline V gene are SGHTA and FQGNSA. The CDR3: CASSLGGVFSGNTIYF. CDR3 sequence (DNA): TGTGCCAGCAGCTTAGGGGGGGTCTTCTCTGGAAACACCATATATTTT.

This chain connects TRBV27 to TRBJ2-7, with TRBD1 matching 10 bases. The germline CDR1 and CDR2 sequences are MNHEY and SMNVEV (reference sequence). V trimming: 9 bases; J trimming: 3 bases; junction bases outside the gene matches: 8. The CDR3 spans 14 residues. The CDR3 DNA follows: TGTGCCAGTACACCGGGACAGGGGTTCTACGAGCAGTACTTC. Translating gives CASTPGQGFYEQYF.

The J gene is TRBJ2-1, the V gene TRBV12-5, with 10 positions matching TRBD2. CDR3 length: 18 amino acids. The V and J ends lost 0 bases and 7 bases, in that order; junction bases with no gene match: 12. The germline gives CDR1 LGHNT, CDR2 FRNRAP. The CDR3 DNA reads TGTGCTAGTGGTTTGGTATTTAGTACTAGCGGGAAGGTTAATGAGCAGTTCTTC. Its translation is CASGLVFSTSGKVNEQFF.

The J gene is TRBJ1-5, the V gene TRBV6-2 or TRBV6-3; TRBD1 matches at 9 bases. CDR1 is MNHEY and CDR2 is SVGEGT in the germline V gene. The CDR3 is made up of 15 amino acids. After removal of 6 bases from V and 6 bases from J, the junction contained 9 bases not matched to a gene. This CDR3 is CASSVPQGASQPQHF. DNA of the CDR3: TGTGCCAGCAGCGTCCCACAGGGGGCCAGTCAGCCCCAGCATTTT.

This rearrangement joins TRBV5-1 to TRBJ2-1, with TRBD2 matching 11 bases. The ends lost 0 bases at V and 0 bases at J; junction bases unmatched: 5. Germline CDR1 is SGHRS and CDR2 is YFSETQ. This CDR3 region has 18 residues. CDR3 loop: CASSLVVAGGHSYNEQFF. In DNA form, the CDR3 reads TGCGCCAGCAGCTTGGTGGTAGCGGGAGGGCACTCCTACAATGAGCAGTTCTTC. Full variable domain (rest looked up from reference TRBV5-1 and TRBJ2-1): KAGVTQTPRYLIKTRGQQVTLSCSPISGHRSVSWYQQTPGQGLQFLFEYFSETQRNKGNFPGRFSGRQFSNSRSEMNVSTLELGDSALYLCASSLVVAGGHSYNEQFFGPGTRLTVL.

This clone appeared a single time. The chain uses TRBV19 and TRBJ1-1, with 9 bases identical to TRBD1. Trimming at V came to 5 bases and at J to 6 bases, leaving 7 bases not matched to a gene. The CDR3 sequence is 14 residues long. The germline V gene encodes CDR1 LNHDA and CDR2 SQIVND (reference sequence). DNA of the CDR3: TGTGCCAGTAGTCCTCGGACAGGGGAGGCTGAAGCTTTCTTT. This sequence encodes CASSPRTGEAEAFF.

The chain links TRBV7-2 to TRBJ2-3; the match to TRBD2 covers 8 bases. Germline assignment: CDR1 SGHTA and CDR2 FQGNSA. Trimming at V came to 1 base and at J to 8 bases, leaving 2 bases not matched to a gene. The length of the CDR3 is 13 residues. This CDR3 reads CASSLDREGTQYF. For the CDR3, the DNA is TGTGCCAGCAGCTTAGATCGGGAGGGTACGCAGTATTTT.

This clone was observed a few times. The chain carries TRBV5-1 and TRBJ2-1; the match to TRBD2 covers 8 bases. V dropped 2 bases and J dropped 9; count of bases not matched to a gene: 7. The CDR3 sequence is 14 residues long. Germline loops: CDR1 SGHRS, CDR2 YFSETQ. The CDR3 DNA sequence: TGCGCCAGCAGCTTCATAGCGGGAATGAGTGAGCAGTTCTTC. Amino acid sequence: CASSFIAGMSEQFF.

V and J are TRBV5-1 and TRBJ2-1; 7 bases match TRBD1. The CDR3 has 18 amino acids. Per germline, CDR1 SGHRS and CDR2 YFSETQ. Trimming at V came to 0 bases and at J to 5 bases, leaving 14 bases not matched to a gene. CDR3 bases: TGCGCCAGCAGCTTGGGTTCGATCGGCAGGGGGAGAAACAATGAGCAGTTCTTC. Its translation: CASSLGSIGRGRNNEQFF.

The chain uses TRBV6-5 and TRBJ1-4; TRBD1 matches at 7 bases. CDR1 and CDR2 from the germline V gene are MNHEY and SVGAGI. The CDR3 loop spans 16 amino acids. With V trimmed by 4 bases and J by 3 bases, 8 bases remained unmatched. CDR3 in amino acids: CASSSVKGAPNEKLFF. The CDR3 nucleotides read TGTGCCAGCAGTTCCGTTAAGGGGGCTCCTAATGAAAAACTGTTTTTT.

A note on this clone: Relative to the germline gene, one junction end is altered; a read error may explain this. This chain connects TRBV7-2 to TRBJ2-3; 12 bases are a match to TRBD2. Germline V lookup: CDR1 SGHTA, CDR2 FQGNSA. This CDR3 has 15 residues. The CDR3 DNA is TGTGCCAGCAGCCTAGCGGGAGGGATAACAGATACGCAGTATTTT. It encodes CASSLAGGITDTQYF.

The rearrangement joins TRBV28 to TRBJ2-1, with 8 bases that match TRBD2. Germline V gene data show CDR1 as MDHEN and CDR2 as SYDVKM. The CDR3 covers 14 residues. V shed 7 bases, J shed 9 bases, and the junction held 11 bases outside the gene matches. DNA for the CDR3: TGTGCCAGCATCCCCCGGGGGGGGCTAAGTGAGCAGTTCTTC. Protein: CASIPRGGLSEQFF.

The V and J genes are TRBV7-6 and TRBJ2-1; the D gene is possibly TRBD1 (6 bases). The V and J ends lost 0 bases and 9 bases respectively, with 18 bases between them. The CDR3 contains 16 residues. Germline-derived CDR1 and CDR2 are SGHVS and FNYEAQ. CDR3 sequence (DNA): TGTGCCAGCAGCTTAGCAGGCGGCATGCTGGGGGCTGAGCAGTTCTTC. As protein: CASSLAGGMLGAEQFF.

The chain uses TRBV28 and TRBJ1-2, with 9 bases fitting TRBD1. Looked up from germline, CDR1 is MDHEN and CDR2 is SYDVKM. CDR3 length: 13 residues. The trim removed 7 bases at V and 8 bases at J, leaving 8 bases unmatched. Written as DNA, the CDR3 is TGTGCCAGCACTGGTACAGGGGGCTACGGCTACACCTTC. This sequence encodes CASTGTGGYGYTF.

J is TRBJ2-2 and V is TRBV7-3, with 10 bases fitting TRBD1. Germline CDR1 is SGHTA and CDR2 is FQGTGA. V lost 5 bases and J lost 6; bases outside the gene matches: 9. The CDR3 has 16 amino acids. The CDR3 sequence: CASSQTGTGVAGELFF. CDR3 in DNA: TGTGCCAGCAGCCAAACCGGGACAGGGGTCGCCGGGGAGCTGTTTTTT.

This chain links TRBV9 with TRBJ1-5; 9 bases match TRBD1. V was pared by 3 bases and J by 0 bases, with 13 bases of the junction left unmatched. Per germline, CDR1 SGDLS and CDR2 YYNGEE. This CDR3 contains 19 residues. DNA of the CDR3: TGTGCCAGCAGCGGGCGACAGGGGGTAAAAAAAAGTAGCAATCAGCCCCAGCATTTT. Protein sequence: CASSGRQGVKKSSNQPQHF.

This clone was seen a single time. DNA of the CDR3: TGCGCCAGCTGGCGGGAGCGGTGGGAGACCCAGTACTTC. Translated: CASWRERWETQYF. The rearrangement joins TRBV5-1 to TRBJ2-5; 7 bases fit TRBD2. V lost 7 bases and J lost 5; bases outside the gene matches: 8. Germline CDR1 reads SGHRS; CDR2 reads YFSETQ. The CDR3 loop spans 13 amino acids.

The chain links TRBV5-1 to TRBJ2-3; D is ambiguous. The V end was cut by 1 base, the J end by 2 bases, with 14 bases between. The germline gives CDR1 SGHRS, CDR2 YFSETQ. This CDR3 region has 16 residues. For the CDR3, the DNA is TGCGCCAGCAGCTTGCCCACAGAAGTGGACACAGATACGCAGTATTTT. Translating it yields CASSLPTEVDTDTQYF.

The chain employs TRBV19 and TRBJ1-1; no clear D. Germline CDR1 LNHDA, CDR2 SQIVND (reference sequence). This CDR3 has 13 amino acids. The ends were cut back, 7 bases at V and 4 bases at J, with 13 bases in the middle. The CDR3 DNA is TGTGCCAGTACCCTCTTGACTGGCACTGAAGCTTTCTTT. The encoded protein is CASTLLTGTEAFF.

The rearrangement links TRBV7-2 to TRBJ2-2, with a weak D call TRBD2 (6 bases). Deletions cut 6 bases from V and 1 base from J, with 15 bases between. This CDR3 comprises 16 residues. Germline CDR1 is SGHTA and CDR2 is FQGNSA. This CDR3 reads CASRSFRRENTGELFF. The DNA of the CDR3 is TGTGCCAGCAGGTCCTTTCGGCGGGAGAACACCGGGGAGCTGTTTTTT.

The chain is built from TRBV19 and TRBJ2-1; 8 bases fit TRBD1. The trim removed 5 bases at V and 3 bases at J, leaving 6 bases unmatched. The CDR3 loop spans 15 amino acids. Germline CDR1 and CDR2: LNHDA and SQIVND (reference sequence). The CDR3 DNA follows: TGTGCCAGTAGTGGGGACAGGAAAATCTACAATGAGCAGTTCTTC. Translating it yields CASSGDRKIYNEQFF.